Given below is one TCR beta chain in context. Methods used by the authors: Reference gene primer amplification yielded estimated nucleated cell counts. Assay used: immunoSEQ multiplex PCR; TCRdb lists only in-frame clones, some missing. D and trimming were read from the DNA, whereas the V and J calls and clone size are those reported in that table. The sample consists of about 230,000 clones, roughly nine tenths of them appearing once. These data come from a study of blood T cell repertoires in COVID-19. V was pared by 2 bases and J by 4 bases, with 4 bases of the junction left unmatched. CDR1 is MNHNY, CDR2 SVGAGI, per germline (reference sequence). The CDR3 contains 14 residues.

Sequenced input: peripheral blood. This TCR was recovered from a woman younger than 35 who had recovered from COVID-19. The chain is built from TRBV6-6 and TRBJ2-7; 8 nucleotides match TRBD2. CDR3 DNA: TGTGCCAGCAGTTACGGGCGGGAGGTGTACGAGCAGTACTTC. Translated: CASSYGREVYEQYF.